These 32 T cell receptor beta chains share one sample of origin, sequenced in a study of human T cells and chemical hapten exposure (dated by TCRdb to about 2021). What this sample's time point label stands for: pre-sensitization, week 0. The sample's treatment or condition label, decoded: therapeutic diphenylcyclopropenone sensitization with weekly scalp DPC. Receptor libraries were prepared by RACE. The instrument given in TCRdb is NextSeq 500. TCRdb's own reprocessing of the public reads used fastp at Q25 and MiXCR and kept productive beta chains. Rows are combined by CDR3 protein, so each entry shows the most common genes and DNA. The table for this sample lists around 180,000 distinct CDR3 sequences; roughly 30% of them were counted only once. Nearly 3% of the sample is held by the ten biggest clonotypes. The source was whole blood, collected in connection with sensitization to the hapten diphenylcyclopropenone (DPC). The receptors derive from a woman under 40 with alopecia areata. Some clones in this sample may be carry-over from other donors' samples.

This clonotype has just a few counts. The chain couples TRBV29-1 to TRBJ2-1; D unresolved. V gave up 7 bases and J gave up 3 bases, with 7 bases separating them. Germline CDR1 reads SQVTM; CDR2 reads ANQGSEA. CDR3 length equals 11 residues. This chain's CDR3 is CSGNSYNEQFF. CDR3 coding DNA: TGCAGCGGCAACAGCTACAATGAGCAGTTCTTC.

The chain employs TRBV20-1 and TRBJ1-1, with no clear D. V was cut by 3 bases and J by 3 bases, with 11 bases left in between. This CDR3 contains 13 residues. The germline gives CDR1 DFQATT, CDR2 SNEGSKA (reference sequence). The CDR3 nucleotides read TGCAGTGCTAGCTCCACCGGGGACACTGAAGCTTTCTTT. As protein: CSASSTGDTEAFF.

In this sample, this clonotype turned up once. The V call is TRBV4-3, the J call TRBJ2-5; 10 bases line up with TRBD2. Losses at the gene ends were 0 bases for V and 2 bases for J; bases not matched to a gene: 9. This CDR3 is built from 18 residues. Germline CDR1 and CDR2: LGHNA and YSLEER. The CDR3, as DNA: TGCGCCAGCAGCCAAGAGTTGGCTAGCGGGGGAACTCAAGAGACCCAGTACTTC. As protein: CASSQELASGGTQETQYF.

The rearrangement links TRBV29-1 to TRBJ2-3; TRBD2 matches at 8 bases. V lost 5 bases, J lost 1 base, and 5 bases stayed unmatched. Germline CDR1 reads SQVTM; CDR2 reads ANQGSEA. The CDR3 sequence is 14 residues long. In nucleotides, the CDR3 is TGCAGCGTTAGGGCTAGCGGGCGCACAGATACGCAGTATTTT. The encoded protein is CSVRASGRTDTQYF.

The chain carries TRBV19 and TRBJ1-2; no clear D gene. CDR3 length equals 16 residues. V lost 4 bases and J 2 bases, leaving 17 bases between the germline ends. Per the germline V gene, CDR1 is LNHDA and CDR2 is SQIVND (reference sequence). The CDR3 bases are TGTGCCAGTAGTAATATAGAGTTTCCGGTCAACTATGGCTACACCTTC. Translation: CASSNIEFPVNYGYTF.

This clonotype showed up just a few times. The chain has TRBV7-2 and TRBJ1-1; perhaps TRBD1 as D (6 bases). V was cut by 5 bases and J by 4 bases, with 14 bases left in between. From germline, CDR1 is SGHTA and CDR2 FQGNSA. This CDR3 comprises 14 residues. CDR3 residues: CASSGSTRGTEAFF. The CDR3, as DNA: TGTGCCAGCAGCGGTAGTACCAGGGGCACTGAAGCTTTCTTT.

This clonotype has only a few counts. This chain uses TRBV10-3 with TRBJ2-7; no reliable D call. This CDR3 has 14 amino acids. The V gene's germline CDR1 is ENHRY and CDR2 SYGVKD. V gave up 7 bases and J gave up 0 bases, with 13 bases separating them. In DNA form, the CDR3 reads TGTGCCATCAAGGAAGCTCAGAGCTCCTACGAGCAGTACTTC. This encodes CAIKEAQSSYEQYF.

This clonotype has a single count. V gene TRBV25-1 combines with J gene TRBJ2-7; TRBD1 matches at 11 bases. Trimming took 6 bases from V and 7 from J; bases not matched to a gene: 11. Germline lookup yields CDR1 MGHDK and CDR2 SYGVNS. The CDR3 totals 15 residues. CDR3 residues: CASSPAGDRGFEQYF. DNA of the CDR3: TGTGCCAGCAGCCCGGCCGGGGACAGGGGGTTTGAGCAGTACTTC.

The rearrangement joins TRBV6-6 to TRBJ1-1, with a tentative D call TRBD1 (5 bases). Trimming pared 6 bases from V and 1 base from J, leaving 12 bases between. Germline CDR1 and CDR2: MNHNY and SVGAGI (reference sequence). The length of the CDR3 is 14 residues. CDR3: CASSSKDKNTEAFF. The CDR3 DNA is TGTGCCAGCAGCTCCAAGGACAAGAACACTGAAGCTTTCTTT.

This clonotype was observed a handful of times. This chain connects TRBV20-1 to TRBJ2-4; no definite D call. This CDR3 spans 14 amino acids. Trimming took 1 base from V and 6 from J, leaving 13 bases between them. CDR1 and CDR2 (germline): DFQATT, SNEGSKA (reference sequence). CDR3 region: CSARGPGARNIQYF. Written as DNA, the CDR3 is TGCAGTGCTAGAGGACCCGGAGCTAGAAACATTCAGTACTTC.

V and J are TRBV5-6 and TRBJ2-7; TRBD1 aligns across 7 bases. The V and J ends lost 5 bases and 5 bases, in that order; junction bases with no gene match: 7. Germline CDR1 is SGHDT and CDR2 is YYEEEE. There are 13 residues in the CDR3. The CDR3 loop reads CASRPTGVDEQYF. The CDR3 coding sequence is TGTGCCAGCAGGCCAACAGGGGTCGACGAGCAGTACTTC.

The V gene is TRBV2, the J gene TRBJ2-7, with D unresolved. V was trimmed by 5 bases and J by 2 bases, leaving 4 bases between them. CDR1 and CDR2 from the germline V gene are SNHLY and FYNNEI. This CDR3 has 11 amino acids. The CDR3 sequence is CASSPTYEQYF. In nucleotides, the CDR3 is TGTGCCAGCAGTCCCACCTACGAGCAGTACTTC.

The table lists this clonotype with a few counts. The chain combines TRBV28 with TRBJ2-6; 7 bases match TRBD1. The CDR3 contains 16 residues. V shed 5 bases, J shed 4 bases, and the junction held 8 bases outside the gene matches. CDR1 and CDR2 (germline): MDHEN, SYDVKM. CDR3: CASSPITGVGANVLTF. In nucleotides, the CDR3 is TGTGCCAGCAGTCCGATTACAGGGGTAGGGGCCAACGTCCTGACTTTC. The whole variable domain, remainder taken from reference TRBV28 and TRBJ2-6, is DVKVTQSSRYLVKRTGEKVFLECVQDMDHENMFWYRQDPGLGLRLIYFSYDVKMKEKGDIPEGYSVSREKKERFSLILESASTNQTSMYLCASSPITGVGANVLTFGAGSRLTVL.

The chain links TRBV7-9 to TRBJ1-1; TRBD1 matches at 8 bases. J was trimmed by 2 bases and V by 6 bases; bases with no gene match: 5. The CDR3 loop spans 14 amino acids. CDR1 is SEHNR and CDR2 is FQNEAQ in the germline V gene (reference sequence). The CDR3 reads CASSTGGINTEAFF. CDR3 DNA: TGTGCCAGCAGTACAGGGGGGATTAACACTGAAGCTTTCTTT.

The rearrangement links TRBV28 to TRBJ1-1, with 7 bases lining up with TRBD1. The CDR3 covers 13 residues. The J segment lost 8 bases and the V segment lost 2 bases, leaving 5 bases of the junction unmatched. Germline values: CDR1 MDHEN, CDR2 SYDVKM. This CDR3 is CASSLNRDSEAFF. The DNA of the CDR3 is TGTGCCAGCAGTTTAAACCGGGACAGCGAAGCTTTCTTT.

The rearrangement uses TRBV5-1 and TRBJ2-1; TRBD2 aligns across 10 bases. CDR3 length: 16 residues. Germline V gene sequence: CDR1 SGHRS, CDR2 YFSETQ. With 0 bases clipped from V and 7 bases from J, the junction kept 7 bases outside the gene matches. CDR3 DNA sequence: TGCGCCAGCAGCTTGGAGGCGGGACTAGCGATAAATGAGCAGTTCTTC. It specifies CASSLEAGLAINEQFF.

V gene TRBV7-2 combines with J gene TRBJ2-7; D gene unclear. V was shortened by 0 bases and J by 4 bases, with 16 bases between the two germline ends. The germline V gene encodes CDR1 SGHTA and CDR2 FQGNSA. The CDR3 covers 16 residues. The CDR3 reads CASSLAIGSHLYEQYF. CDR3 in DNA: TGTGCCAGCAGCTTAGCCATCGGGTCCCACCTATACGAGCAGTACTTC.

To note about this clonotype: The junction departs from the called germline gene at one end, perhaps through a read error. CDR3 sequence: CASSVAGRPNYGYTF. The CDR3 DNA reads TGTGCCAGCAGTGTAGCCGGCCGACCAAACTATGGCTACACCTTC. This rearrangement joins TRBV12-3 or TRBV12-4 to TRBJ1-2, with D hard to call. The CDR3 length is 15 residues.

The chain links TRBV7-9 to TRBJ2-1; D may be TRBD2 (6 bases). The V gene lost 5 bases and the J gene lost 8 bases, with 10 bases spanning the gap. Germline V lookup: CDR1 SEHNR, CDR2 FQNEAQ (reference sequence). The CDR3 consists of 12 residues. This CDR3 reads CASSPSVDEQFF. The CDR3 nucleotides read TGTGCCAGCAGCCCTAGCGTGGATGAGCAGTTCTTC.

A few counts support this clonotype. The rearrangement links TRBV7-2 to TRBJ2-2; the D is unclear. The CDR3 spans 13 residues. The V gene's germline CDR1 is SGHTA and CDR2 FQGNSA. Deletions cut 4 bases from V and 3 bases from J, with 6 bases between. CDR3 DNA sequence: TGTGCCAGCAGCTCCCACTACACCGGGGAGCTGTTTTTT. It encodes CASSSHYTGELFF. Variable domain in full (rest from reference TRBV7-2 and TRBJ2-2): GAGVSQSPSNKVTEKGKDVELRCDPISGHTALYWYRQSLGQGLEFLIYFQGNSAPDKSGLPSDRFSAERTGGSVSTLTIQRTQQEDSAVYLCASSSHYTGELFFGEGSRLTVL.

The chain carries TRBV7-2 and TRBJ1-2, with a tentative D call TRBD1 (6 bases). The V gene lost 1 base and the J gene lost 4 bases, with 10 bases spanning the gap. Germline V CDR1 and CDR2: SGHTA, FQGNSA. This CDR3 has 14 amino acids. CDR3 DNA sequence: TGTGCCAGCAGCTTAGACAGGGCCAGCTATGGCTACACCTTC. It codes for CASSLDRASYGYTF.

The chain employs TRBV2 and TRBJ2-3; the match to TRBD2 covers 7 bases. Trimming took 1 base from V and 2 from J; bases not matched to a gene: 9. In germline, CDR1 is SNHLY, CDR2 FYNNEI. The CDR3 is 17 residues long. The CDR3 DNA is TGTGCCAGCAGTGAAGGGTCTCTAGCGGCTTACACAGATACGCAGTATTTT. Translating gives CASSEGSLAAYTDTQYF.

This chain links TRBV11-1 with TRBJ2-5; D tentatively reads TRBD1 or TRBD2 (5 bases each). Trimming took off 5 bases at V and 1 base at J, with 11 bases between the two ends. In germline, CDR1 is SGHAT, CDR2 FQDESV (reference sequence). This CDR3 region has 14 residues. In nucleotides, the CDR3 is TGTGCCAGCAGCCCCGACAGCGGCCAAGAGACCCAGTACTTC. Residues: CASSPDSGQETQYF.

The chain carries TRBV7-9 and TRBJ1-1; possibly TRBD1 for D (5 bases). V was cut by 0 bases and J by 6 bases, with 14 bases left in between. Germline-derived CDR1 and CDR2 are SEHNR and FQNEAQ (reference sequence). The CDR3 runs to 15 residues. The CDR3 DNA reads TGTGCCAGCAGCTTAGCGACGGTGGGGCGAGCTGAAGCTTTCTTT. Its protein product is CASSLATVGRAEAFF.

The gene calls are TRBV7-3 and TRBJ2-2, with 8 nucleotides matching TRBD1. Unmatched junction bases numbered 9, after V lost 5 bases and J lost 1 base. There are 17 residues in the CDR3. The germline V gene encodes CDR1 SGHTA and CDR2 FQGTGA. DNA for the CDR3: TGTGCCAGCAGCCCAAACATCAGGGGGCGGAACACCGGGGAGCTGTTTTTT. Translation gives CASSPNIRGRNTGELFF.

The chain joins TRBV11-3 to TRBJ1-1; no reliable D call. Germline V gene lookup returns CDR1 SGHNT and CDR2 YENEEA. This CDR3 is 18 amino acids long. The V gene lost 5 bases and the J gene lost 1 base, with 23 bases spanning the gap. CDR3 in amino acids: CASSHSPWAPISNTEAFF. CDR3 coding DNA: TGTGCCAGCAGCCATTCCCCTTGGGCCCCGATTTCGAACACTGAAGCTTTCTTT. The full variable domain, its missing parts supplied by reference TRBV11-3 and TRBJ1-1, is EAGVVQSPRYKIIEKKQPVAFWCNPISGHNTLYWYLQNLGQGPELLIRYENEEAVDDSQLPKDRFSAERLKGVDSTLKIQPAELGDSAVYLCASSHSPWAPISNTEAFFGQGTRLTVV.

The V call is TRBV6-2 or TRBV6-3, the J call TRBJ2-7, with 9 bases identical to TRBD2. The germline V gene encodes CDR1 MNHEY and CDR2 SVGEGT. V lost 6 bases, J lost 6 bases, and 15 bases stayed unmatched. The CDR3 contains 16 residues. Here the CDR3 DNA reads TGTGCCAGCAGCTCCCCGTGGGTCAGCGGGGGGACCGAGCAGTACTTC. This encodes CASSSPWVSGGTEQYF.

This clonotype was observed a handful of times. The chain links TRBV20-1 to TRBJ2-1; D is possibly TRBD1 (5 bases). Germline V gene data show CDR1 as DFQATT and CDR2 as SNEGSKA (reference sequence). Trimming cost V 0 bases and J 14 bases, with 23 bases left between them. CDR3 size: 15 residues. In DNA, the CDR3 is TGCAGTGCTAGAGATGTACAGGATGAAAGTATCACGGAGTTCTTC. Amino acids: CSARDVQDESITEFF.

The chain uses TRBV6-6 and TRBJ1-6, with 7 positions matching TRBD1. This CDR3 has 16 amino acids. Germline CDR1 is MNHNY and CDR2 is SVGAGI (reference sequence). After removal of 6 bases from V and 7 bases from J, the junction contained 12 bases not matched to a gene. The DNA of the CDR3 is TGTGCCAGCAGGCGACGGACGGGACAGACGAATTCACCCCTCCACTTT. Its translation is CASRRRTGQTNSPLHF.

The chain recombines TRBV20-1 with TRBJ2-7, with D perhaps TRBD2 (6 bases). The germline V gene has CDR1 DFQATT and CDR2 SNEGSKA (reference sequence). The CDR3 extends over 14 amino acids. Trimming left V 4 bases short and J 0 bases short, with 13 bases between. CDR3 nucleotides: TGCAGTGCTATCCCCGGGGGTCTCTCCTACGAGCAGTACTTC. This sequence encodes CSAIPGGLSYEQYF.

This clonotype showed up just a few times. The rearrangement links TRBV7-8 to TRBJ2-7; TRBD2 might be the D (7 bases). The V gene's germline CDR1 is SGHVS and CDR2 FQNEAQ. Deletions cut 4 bases from V and 4 bases from J, with 17 bases between. This CDR3 is 15 amino acids long. DNA of the CDR3: TGTGCCAGCAGCTCCGACCGCGGGGGCCAATACGAGCAGTACTTC. It codes for CASSSDRGGQYEQYF.

This clonotype was found a few times. This chain links TRBV30 with TRBJ1-6, with TRBD1 as a possible D gene (6 bases). CDR1 and CDR2 (germline): GTSNPN, SVGIG (reference sequence). Trimming removed 1 base at V and 8 bases at J, with 9 bases between. The CDR3 is 13 amino acids. CDR3 loop: CAWSANRDSPLHF. The CDR3 region has the DNA TGTGCCTGGAGTGCAAACAGGGATTCACCCCTCCACTTT.